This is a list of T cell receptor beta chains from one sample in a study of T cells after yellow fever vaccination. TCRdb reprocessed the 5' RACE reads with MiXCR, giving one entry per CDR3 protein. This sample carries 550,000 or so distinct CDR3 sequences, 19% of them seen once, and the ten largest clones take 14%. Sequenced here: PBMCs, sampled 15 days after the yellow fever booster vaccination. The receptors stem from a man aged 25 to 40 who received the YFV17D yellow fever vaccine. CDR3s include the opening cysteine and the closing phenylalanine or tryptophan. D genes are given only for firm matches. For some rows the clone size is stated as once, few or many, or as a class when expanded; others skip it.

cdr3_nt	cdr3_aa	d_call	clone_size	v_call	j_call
TGTGCCAGTAGTATAGGGGAAGCCGGGACTAATTCCGAGCAGTACTTC	CASSIGEAGTNSEQYF	TRBD2	few	TRBV19	TRBJ2-7
TGTGCCAGCTTAGAAGCCGGGGAGCTGTTTTTT	CASLEAGELFF	.	.	TRBV19	TRBJ2-2
TGCGCCAGCAGCTCCGGGACTACTAACAATGAGCAGTTCTTC	CASSSGTTNNEQFF	TRBD2	.	TRBV5-1	TRBJ2-1
TGCGCCAGCAGCTTGGTAGGGGCCGAGCAGTACTTC	CASSLVGAEQYF	.	few	TRBV5-1	TRBJ2-7
TGTGCCAGCAGTGGGGGGCCCGGACAGGGGCCCCTCGTGTTCGGGGAGCTGTTTTTT	CASSGGPGQGPLVFGELFF	TRBD1	.	TRBV2	TRBJ2-2
TGCGCCAGCAGCTCGGCGGGACAGTATAATTCACCCCTCCACTTT	CASSSAGQYNSPLHF	TRBD1	.	TRBV5-1	TRBJ1-6
TGTGCCAGCAGTCAACTAGCGGGGGACGAAGAGACCCAGTACTTC	CASSQLAGDEETQYF	TRBD2	.	TRBV3-1	TRBJ2-5
TGCGCCAGCAGTCAATCGGCAGGGGGTAGTGTAACAGATACGCAGTATTTT	CASSQSAGGSVTDTQYF	TRBD1	.	TRBV23-1	TRBJ2-3
TGTGCCAGCTCACCACAGCCAATGAACACCGGGGAGCTGTTTTTT	CASSPQPMNTGELFF	.	.	TRBV18	TRBJ2-2
TGTGCCGGGATGGTGGGGACCCAACCCTACAATGAGCAGTTCTTC	CAGMVGTQPYNEQFF	.	.	TRBV30	TRBJ2-1
TGTGCCAGCAGTTACCTGTCACTAGAGGGCGAGCAGTACTTC	CASSYLSLEGEQYF	.	many	TRBV12-3/TRBV12-4	TRBJ2-7